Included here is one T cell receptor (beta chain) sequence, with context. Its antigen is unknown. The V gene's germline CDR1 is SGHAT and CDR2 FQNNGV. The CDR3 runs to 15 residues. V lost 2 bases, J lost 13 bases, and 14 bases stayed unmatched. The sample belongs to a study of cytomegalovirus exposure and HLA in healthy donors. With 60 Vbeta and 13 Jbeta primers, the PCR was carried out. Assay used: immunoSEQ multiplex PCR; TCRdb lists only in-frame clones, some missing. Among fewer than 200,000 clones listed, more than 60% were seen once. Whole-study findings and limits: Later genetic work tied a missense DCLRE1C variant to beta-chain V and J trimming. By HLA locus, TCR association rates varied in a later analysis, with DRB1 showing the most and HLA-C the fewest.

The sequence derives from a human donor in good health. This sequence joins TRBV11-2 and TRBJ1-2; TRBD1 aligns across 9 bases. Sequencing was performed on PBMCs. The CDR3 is CASSLSHLQGARCTF. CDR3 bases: TGTGCCAGCAGCTTATCCCATCTACAGGGGGCACGCTGCACCTTC.